One sample yielded the 12 T cell receptor beta chains listed below, sequenced in a study of CD8 T cells in Susac syndrome. With random hexamers, reverse transcription was performed on about 0.5 to 1 ug of RNA. Via MiXCR, TCRdb re-called the immunoSEQ multiplex PCR reads, giving one row per CDR3 protein. Counted here are 120,000 or so distinct CDR3 sequences, 90% to 95% occurring once; the ten biggest clones make up 0.09% to 0.15%. Material for sequencing was CD4+ T cells from PBMCs. These receptors were taken from a human donor in good health.

This chain links TRBV7-2 with TRBJ2-5; 7 positions agree with TRBD1. Germline-derived CDR1 and CDR2 are SGHTA and FQGNSA. Germline trimming cut 9 bases from V and 1 base from J; bases unmatched to any gene: 5. CDR3 length: 13 amino acids. CDR3 sequence (DNA): TGTGCCAGTCGACAGGGCCTCCAAGAGACCCAGTACTTC. Its protein is CASRQGLQETQYF. The variable domain in full, completed from reference TRBV7-2 and TRBJ2-5, reads GAGVSQSPSNKVTEKGKDVELRCDPISGHTALYWYRQSLGQGLEFLIYFQGNSAPDKSGLPSDRFSAERTGGSVSTLTIQRTQQEDSAVYLCASRQGLQETQYFGPGTRLLVL.

The chain links TRBV15 to TRBJ2-2; possibly TRBD1 for D (5 bases). CDR3 size: 12 residues. The V and J ends lost 11 bases and 2 bases respectively, with 9 bases between them. CDR1 LNHNV and CDR2 YYDKDF come from the germline V gene (reference sequence). The CDR3 region is CAATANTGELFF. The CDR3 DNA reads as TGTGCCGCGACAGCTAACACCGGGGAGCTGTTTTTT.

V is TRBV7-2 and J is TRBJ2-7; D unresolved. CDR3 length: 15 residues. CDR1 is SGHTA and CDR2 is FQGNSA in the germline V gene. Trimming took off 2 bases at V and 3 bases at J, with 14 bases between the two ends. The CDR3 region has the DNA TGTGCCAGCAGCTTATTGCAAGGGTTCGGCTACGAGCAGTACTTC. Translation gives CASSLLQGFGYEQYF.

The rearrangement uses TRBV18 and TRBJ2-7, with D possibly matching TRBD2 (6 bases). CDR3 length: 14 amino acids. The V and J ends lost 0 bases and 7 bases respectively, with 13 bases between them. Germline values: CDR1 KGHSH, CDR2 LQKENI. The DNA for the CDR3 is TGTGCCAGCTCACCACCGACTAGAGGAGTTGAGCAGTACTTC. Encoded protein: CASSPPTRGVEQYF.

J is TRBJ1-1 and V is TRBV29-1, with 8 positions matching TRBD1. V shed 7 bases and J 1 base; nucleotides not matched to a gene: 2. Germline assignment: CDR1 SQVTM and CDR2 ANQGSEA. The CDR3 totals 12 residues. CDR3 DNA sequence: TGCAGCGGAACAGGGGGGAACACTGAAGCTTTCTTT. Its protein is CSGTGGNTEAFF.

This chain links TRBV6-5 with TRBJ2-5; 9 bases are shared with TRBD2. Germline V gives CDR1 MNHEY, CDR2 SVGAGI. CDR3 length equals 15 residues. Trimming took 3 bases from V and 5 from J; bases not matched to a gene: 7. CDR3 sequence reads: CASSYSGSPGETQYF. The DNA for the CDR3 is TGTGCCAGCAGTTATAGCGGGAGCCCGGGGGAGACCCAGTACTTC.

The rearrangement uses TRBV4-1 and TRBJ2-1; TRBD2 matches at 7 bases. With V trimmed by 0 bases and J by 2 bases, 4 bases remained unmatched. The CDR3 sequence is 16 residues long. CDR1 is MGHRA and CDR2 is YSYEKL in the germline V gene. The CDR3 region is CASSQDLGTTYNEQFF. CDR3 in DNA: TGCGCCAGCAGCCAAGATCTAGGGACTACCTACAATGAGCAGTTCTTC.

This clonotype was recorded once. The CDR3 reads CASSQGPRADTQYF. For the CDR3, the DNA is TGTGCCAGCAGCCAAGGGCCAAGAGCAGATACGCAGTATTTT. The chain combines TRBV28 with TRBJ2-3, with D unresolved. The CDR3 length is 14 residues. The germline gives CDR1 MDHEN, CDR2 SYDVKM. V lost 6 bases and J lost 4, with 14 bases in between.

The chain links TRBV18 to TRBJ2-6, with TRBD1 matching over 7 bases. Per germline, CDR1 KGHSH and CDR2 LQKENI. CDR3 length: 15 residues. The V segment lost 4 bases and the J segment 3 bases; nucleotides outside the gene matches: 3. The CDR3 sequence is CASSLQGFGANVLTF. Written as DNA, the CDR3 is TGTGCCAGCTCACTACAGGGGTTTGGGGCCAACGTCCTGACTTTC. Based on the CDR3 plus reference TRBV18 and TRBJ2-6, the full variable domain is NAGVMQNPRHLVRRRGQEARLRCSPMKGHSHVYWYRQLPEEGLKFMVYLQKENIIDESGMPKERFSAEFPKEGPSILRIQQVVRGDSAAYFCASSLQGFGANVLTFGAGSRLTVL.

The chain carries TRBV20-1 and TRBJ2-4; D gene uncertain. With 7 bases removed from V and 1 base from J, the gap between germline ends came to 20 bases. Germline-derived CDR1 and CDR2 are DFQATT and SNEGSKA (reference sequence). CDR3 length: 16 amino acids. The CDR3 loop is CSGVDGSVAAKNIQYF. CDR3 DNA sequence: TGCAGTGGAGTGGACGGGTCGGTTGCGGCCAAAAACATTCAGTACTTC.

The J gene is TRBJ2-6, the V gene TRBV6-5; no reliable D call. V lost 2 bases and J lost 2, with 7 bases in between. Germline CDR1 is MNHEY and CDR2 is SVGAGI. The CDR3 has 15 residues. Written as DNA, the CDR3 is TGTGCCAGCAGTTACGTGCACCCTGGGGCCAACGTCCTGACTTTC. Translated: CASSYVHPGANVLTF.

This clonotype was found once. The V gene is TRBV12-3 or TRBV12-4, the J gene TRBJ2-2, with 10 positions matching TRBD2. The trim removed 6 bases at V and 4 bases at J, leaving 5 bases unmatched. The CDR3 spans 15 residues. In DNA, the CDR3 is TGTGCCAGCAGACCTAGCGGGAGTCGCACCGGGGAGCTGTTTTTT. Amino acid sequence: CASRPSGSRTGELFF.